The text below deals with one T cell receptor beta chain. The entry originates in a study of blood T cell repertoires in COVID-19. The authors' processing: Scientists estimated how many nucleated cells there were by amplifying reference gene primers. Generated by immunoSEQ multiplex PCR, the TCRdb table keeps only in-frame clones and is missing some. V and J calls and clone size are given by that table; D and trimming were obtained from the DNA. Found here are tens of thousands of clones, about 85% of them singletons; the top ten hold approximately 9%. Germline values: CDR1 SNHLY, CDR2 FYNNEI. After removal of 2 bases from V and 2 bases from J, the junction contained 2 bases not matched to a gene. This CDR3 is built from 15 residues.

This rearrangement joins TRBV2 to TRBJ2-1, with 8 bases identical to TRBD1. The sequencing input was peripheral blood. The sequence derives from a human donor in a cohort sampled during active COVID-19. The CDR3 spells CASSESGGPYNEQFF. CDR3 in DNA: TGTGCCAGCAGTGAATCAGGGGGCCCCTACAATGAGCAGTTCTTC.